Each of the 13 T cell receptor beta chains below was sequenced from the same sample in a study of blood T cell repertoires in COVID-19. Profiling relied on immunoSEQ multiplex PCR, and the TCRdb table lists in-frame clones only, not all of them. The sample records over 350,000 clones, 88% being singletons. Sequences were obtained from PBMCs or T cells enriched from blood (not recorded which). Receptors were obtained from a woman between 25 and 40 years old with acute COVID-19.

The chain has TRBV10-3 and TRBJ2-2; TRBD1 matches 11 bases. The CDR3 consists of 20 residues. V dropped 1 base and J dropped 4; count of bases not matched to a gene: 14. The V gene's germline CDR1 is ENHRY and CDR2 SYGVKD. The CDR3: CAISEWGGQGGLFPTGELFF. The CDR3 bases are TGTGCCATCAGTGAGTGGGGGGGACAGGGGGGACTGTTCCCCACCGGGGAGCTGTTTTTT.

This chain links TRBV19 with TRBJ2-2, with a weak D call TRBD1 (6 bases). This CDR3 comprises 14 residues. Germline assignment: CDR1 LNHDA and CDR2 SQIVND (reference sequence). Trimming took off 11 bases at V and 1 base at J, with 14 bases between the two ends. The CDR3 bases are TGTGCCTCCGAGGGACAAATGAACACCGGGGAGCTGTTTTTT. This encodes CASEGQMNTGELFF.

The rearrangement links TRBV25-1 to TRBJ2-1; 8 bases are a match to TRBD1. Germline values: CDR1 MGHDK, CDR2 SYGVNS. This CDR3 comprises 14 residues. After removal of 4 bases from V and 6 bases from J, the junction contained 5 bases not matched to a gene. The CDR3 is CASSGRGLVNEQFF. The CDR3 nucleotides are TGTGCCAGCAGTGGCAGGGGGCTCGTCAATGAGCAGTTCTTC. Full variable domain (missing parts from reference TRBV25-1 and TRBJ2-1): EADIYQTPRYLVIGTGKKITLECSQTMGHDKMYWYQQDPGMELHLIHYSYGVNSTEKGDLSSESTVSRIRTEHFPLTLESARPSHTSQYLCASSGRGLVNEQFFGPGTRLTVL.

The CDR3 coding sequence is TGTGCCAGCAGTGACTCTGGCAGGGGTGAGCAGTTCTTC. Translated, it gives CASSDSGRGEQFF. The gene calls are TRBV6-4 and TRBJ2-1; a possible D gene is TRBD1 (6 bases). Trimming took 0 bases from V and 9 from J, leaving 9 bases between them. CDR1 MRHNA and CDR2 SNTAGT come from the germline V gene. The CDR3 consists of 13 residues.

About this clone itself: The sample carries other DNA sequences with the same CDR3. The rearrangement links TRBV5-6 to TRBJ1-1; 7 bases align to TRBD1. The CDR3 sequence is 13 residues long. CDR1 SGHDT and CDR2 YYEEEE come from the germline V gene. With 3 bases clipped from V and 4 bases from J, the junction kept 3 bases outside the gene matches. The CDR3 DNA reads TGTGCCAGCAGCTGGGGACAGTCCACTGAAGCTTTCTTT. This encodes CASSWGQSTEAFF.

The chain employs TRBV7-6 and TRBJ1-6; D is unresolved. V was clipped by 1 base and J by 5 bases, with 9 bases between them. Looked up from germline, CDR1 is SGHVS and CDR2 is FNYEAQ. The CDR3 runs 15 residues. CDR3 loop: CASSLGGADNSPLHF. The CDR3 DNA follows: TGTGCCAGCAGCTTAGGGGGAGCCGATAATTCACCCCTCCACTTT.

Notes on this clone: The same CDR3 can be traced to other DNA sequences in this sample. J is TRBJ1-6 and V is TRBV7-9; 9 positions agree with TRBD1. Unmatched junction bases numbered 1, after V lost 0 bases and J lost 7 bases. Germline loops: CDR1 SEHNR, CDR2 FQNEAQ (reference sequence). The CDR3 spans 15 residues. CDR3 protein: CASSLAGTGNSPLHF. The CDR3 nucleotides are TGTGCCAGCAGCTTAGCCGGGACAGGGAATTCACCCCTCCACTTT.

V is TRBV15 and J is TRBJ1-1, with D perhaps matching TRBD1 (5 bases). The CDR3 totals 14 residues. Per germline, CDR1 LNHNV and CDR2 YYDKDF (reference sequence). Trimming took 1 base from V and 4 from J, leaving 10 bases between them. This CDR3 reads CATSRAREATEAFF. CDR3 nucleotides: TGTGCCACCAGCAGAGCCAGGGAGGCCACTGAAGCTTTCTTT.

The J gene is TRBJ2-7, the V gene TRBV7-2, with 10 bases matching TRBD2. The ends lost 5 bases at V and 3 bases at J; junction bases unmatched: 10. Germline CDR1 is SGHTA and CDR2 is FQGNSA. CDR3 size: 16 residues. The CDR3 DNA reads TGTGCCAGCAGCCCGTCGGGAGCGGGGGGGCTCTACGAGCAGTACTTC. The encoded protein is CASSPSGAGGLYEQYF. Drawing the rest from reference TRBV7-2 and TRBJ2-7, the complete variable domain is GAGVSQSPSNKVTEKGKDVELRCDPISGHTALYWYRQSLGQGLEFLIYFQGNSAPDKSGLPSDRFSAERTGGSVSTLTIQRTQQEDSAVYLCASSPSGAGGLYEQYFGPGTRLTVT.

This clone was observed a single time. This chain uses TRBV6-5 with TRBJ1-1; 7 bases agree with TRBD1. CDR1 is MNHEY and CDR2 is SVGAGI in the germline V gene. This CDR3 region has 14 residues. V lost 2 bases to trimming and J lost 5 bases; unmatched junction nucleotides: 5. CDR3: CASSYSEGATEAFF. CDR3 bases: TGTGCCAGCAGTTACAGCGAGGGGGCGACTGAAGCTTTCTTT.

V usage is TRBV9 and J usage is TRBJ1-6; D is unresolved. The CDR3 length is 14 residues. Between the trimmed V and J ends, which lost 2 bases and 6 bases, there was a span of 9 bases. Germline CDR1 SGDLS, CDR2 YYNGEE. CDR3 bases: TGTGCCAGCAGCGTGGACGGACTTAATTCACCCCTCCACTTT. It encodes CASSVDGLNSPLHF. Variable domain in full (rest from reference TRBV9 and TRBJ1-6): DSGVTQTPKHLITATGQRVTLRCSPRSGDLSVYWYQQSLDQGLQFLIQYYNGEERAKGNILERFSAQQFPDLHSELNLSSLELGDSALYFCASSVDGLNSPLHFGNGTRLTVT.

The rearrangement joins TRBV30 to TRBJ1-1; D call uncertain. The CDR3 contains 12 residues. CDR1 and CDR2 (germline): GTSNPN, SVGIG (reference sequence). V was trimmed by 3 bases and J by 5 bases, leaving 10 bases between them. The CDR3 protein is CAWRAGWTEAFF. The CDR3, as DNA: TGTGCCTGGAGGGCAGGATGGACTGAAGCTTTCTTT.

V and J are TRBV7-9 and TRBJ1-2, with D unclear. Trimming pared 5 bases from V and 7 bases from J, leaving 20 bases between. This CDR3 is built from 15 residues. Germline V gene lookup returns CDR1 SEHNR and CDR2 FQNEAQ (reference sequence). CDR3 region: CASSETQGRIVGYTF. CDR3 nucleotides: TGTGCCAGCAGCGAAACCCAAGGGAGGATTGTTGGCTACACCTTC. The full variable domain, completed using reference TRBV7-9 and TRBJ1-2, is DTGVSQNPRHKITKRGQNVTFRCDPISEHNRLYWYRQTLGQGPEFLTYFQNEAQLEKSRLLSDRFSAERPKGSFSTLEIQRTEQGDSAMYLCASSETQGRIVGYTFGSGTRLTVV.